Following are 13 T cell receptor beta chains from one sample sequenced in a study of T cells in Graves' hyperthyroidism and ophthalmopathy. TCR beta CDR3 sequences were amplified from RNA transcripts. In the first-round RT-PCR of the TCR CDR3, the HTBI primer set was used. MiXCR was run by TCRdb on the multiplex PCR reads, yielding one entry per CDR3 protein. This table has roughly 840,000 distinct CDR3 sequences, roughly 40% appearing once. Sequencing used blood. The source is a man between 18 and 29 years old with Graves' hyperthyroidism.

In regard to this clonotype: A junction end diverges from the germline sequence, so it may reflect a read error. In DNA form, the CDR3 reads TGTGCCAGCAGTCCCACAAGGACTGGAAGCACCATATATTTT. Translated, it gives CASSPTRTGSTIYF. This chain connects TRBV9 to TRBJ1-3; D is unclear. Germline assignment: CDR1 SGDLS and CDR2 YYNGEE. The CDR3 extends over 14 amino acids.

The gene calls are TRBV29-1 and TRBJ1-1, with a possible D match to TRBD1 (6 bases). V lost 4 bases to trimming and J lost 4 bases, with 10 bases between them. Per the germline V gene, CDR1 is SQVTM and CDR2 is ANQGSEA. This CDR3 contains 12 residues. CDR3 bases: TGCAGCGTTGCGGACAGCACCACTGAAGCTTTCTTT. It codes for CSVADSTTEAFF.

This clonotype was counted a few times. The rearrangement links TRBV6-5 to TRBJ2-1; D is unclear. There are 13 residues in the CDR3. Germline lookup yields CDR1 MNHEY and CDR2 SVGAGI. Trimming left V 7 bases short and J 6 bases short, with 13 bases between. The CDR3 region is CASTGPGRNEQFF. The CDR3 bases are TGTGCCAGCACAGGCCCCGGACGCAATGAGCAGTTCTTC.

The chain combines TRBV20-1 with TRBJ1-4; perhaps TRBD1 as D (6 bases). The germline CDR1 and CDR2 sequences are DFQATT and SNEGSKA (reference sequence). This CDR3 comprises 12 residues. With 4 bases removed from V and 6 bases from J, the gap between germline ends came to 9 bases. The CDR3 here is CSAIRTDEKLFF. CDR3 DNA: TGCAGTGCTATCCGGACAGATGAAAAACTGTTTTTT.

This rearrangement joins TRBV19 to TRBJ1-2, with D perhaps TRBD1 (5 bases). The V gene lost 5 bases and the J gene lost 8 bases, with 15 bases spanning the gap. There are 13 residues in the CDR3. Germline values: CDR1 LNHDA, CDR2 SQIVND (reference sequence). In DNA, the CDR3 is TGTGCCAGTAGTCTGATAGGTCAGGGAGGCTACACCTTC. Translated, it gives CASSLIGQGGYTF.

This clonotype has a single count. This chain uses TRBV12-3 or TRBV12-4 with TRBJ1-4, with D possibly being TRBD1 (6 bases). CDR3 length equals 13 residues. The V end was cut by 5 bases, the J end by 5 bases, with 9 bases between. The CDR3 DNA reads as TGTGCCAGCAGTCCCGACAGGAATGAAAAACTGTTTTTT. Its translation is CASSPDRNEKLFF.

The V gene is TRBV6-6, the J gene TRBJ2-5; D may correspond to TRBD1 or TRBD2 (5 bases each). Germline V gene sequence: CDR1 MNHNY, CDR2 SVGAGI (reference sequence). This CDR3 is 16 amino acids long. Trimming took off 6 bases at V and 7 bases at J, with 24 bases between the two ends. CDR3 sequence: CASSLRDLSLRRTQYF. CDR3 in DNA: TGTGCCAGCAGCCTCCGGGACCTCTCCCTGAGGCGGACCCAGTACTTC.

Ten or more counts support this clonotype. The V gene is TRBV2, the J gene TRBJ2-7; 7 bases line up with TRBD1. This CDR3 is built from 13 residues. From germline, CDR1 is SNHLY and CDR2 FYNNEI. V was clipped by 6 bases and J by 4 bases; unmatched bases: 6. CDR3 protein: CASRSTGVYEQYF. The CDR3 DNA is TGTGCCAGCAGATCCACAGGGGTTTACGAGCAGTACTTC.

This clonotype was counted ten times or more. The chain joins TRBV19 to TRBJ2-2; TRBD2 agrees at 11 bases. CDR1 and CDR2 from the germline V gene are LNHDA and SQIVND (reference sequence). V gave up 10 bases and J gave up 3 bases; unmatched junction bases: 1. The CDR3 contains 13 residues. CDR3: CATGLADTGELFF. The CDR3 coding sequence is TGTGCCACGGGACTAGCGGACACCGGGGAGCTGTTTTTT. Filled out from reference TRBV19 and TRBJ2-2, the complete variable domain reads DGGITQSPKYLFRKEGQNVTLSCEQNLNHDAMYWYRQDPGQGLRLIYYSQIVNDFQKGDIAEGYSVSREKKESFPLTVTSAQKNPTAFYLCATGLADTGELFFGEGSRLTVL.

The V and J genes are TRBV11-3 and TRBJ2-5, with 10 bases that match TRBD2. The germline V gene has CDR1 SGHNT and CDR2 YENEEA. After removal of 3 bases from V and 5 bases from J, the junction contained 9 bases not matched to a gene. CDR3 length: 16 residues. This CDR3 is CASSLGLAHWRETQYF. The CDR3 DNA sequence: TGTGCCAGCAGCTTGGGACTAGCGCATTGGAGGGAGACCCAGTACTTC.

This clonotype showed up just a few times. The chain recombines TRBV12-3 or TRBV12-4 with TRBJ2-5; D remains ambiguous. The CDR3 sequence is 13 residues long. This CDR3 reads CVSCRSWGETQYF. In DNA form, the CDR3 reads TGTGTCTCGTGTAGGTCCTGGGGAGAGACCCAGTACTTC.

With respect to this clonotype: Since a much larger clone is just one base distant, this may be a read error. The chain employs TRBV6-6 and TRBJ1-2, with TRBD1 matching 7 bases. The CDR3 has 15 residues. The trim removed 3 bases at V and 5 bases at J, leaving 9 bases unmatched. CDR1 and CDR2 from the germline V gene are MNHNY and SVGAGI (reference sequence). CDR3 region: CASSYQTGSEYGYTF. CDR3 bases: TGTGCCAGCAGTTATCAGACAGGGTCGGAGTATGGCTACACCTTC.

The sample holds many counts of this clonotype. The rearrangement links TRBV5-1 to TRBJ1-6, with 9 bases aligning to TRBD1. Per germline, CDR1 SGHRS and CDR2 YFSETQ. The CDR3 is made up of 14 amino acids. V dropped 5 bases and J dropped 7; count of bases not matched to a gene: 4. In DNA, the CDR3 is TGCGCCAGCAGGGGGACAGGGAGCAATTCACCCCTCCACTTT. Protein product: CASRGTGSNSPLHF.